This T cell receptor beta chain was recorded in a study of blood T cell repertoires in COVID-19 (dated by TCRdb to the early 2020s). Regarding the complete study: Samples from collaborators originated in the United States, Italy and Spain and spanned both the acute and convalescent phases of COVID-19. The material from the prospective study consisted of cDNA or gDNA derived from T cells, B-cell-depleted T cells, or PBMCs. The dataset comprised deeply sampled blood TCRbeta repertoires from subjects exposed to, actively infected with, or recovered from COVID-19. The repertoires were released in a freely available public database intended as a resource for research on the immune response to SARS-CoV-2. The samples were drawn from the first 160 participants of the ongoing ImmuneRACE study and from over 950 subjects provided by 6 global collaborators. The sample metadata nearly always contained a de-identified subject ID, COVID-19 status, age in years and sex. Where available, HLA class I and class II types were obtained from metadata supplied by the sample provider rather than from assay-based typing.

The immunoSEQ Assay, a bias-controlled multiplex PCR, was used to amplify TCRbeta CDR3 regions from genomic DNA. As for the authors' bioinformatics: The number of nucleated cells in each sample was estimated from the amplification of reference gene primers within the assay. To quantify the absolute abundance of each unique TCRbeta CDR3 rearrangement, sequence reads were collapsed and filtered. For each sample, productive Simpson clonality was calculated as the square root of Simpson's diversity index across productive rearrangements. The immuneACCESS repertoire file appears here via TCRdb, limited to in-frame rearrangements. These files lack a portion of the clones; in checked studies, under half of the deficit traces to unresolved V genes, and the cause of the others is not known. V and J calls and clone size follow that table, whereas D and trimming were derived from the DNA. The sample records 95,000 to 150,000 clones, 70% to 90% of which are singletons. The ten largest clonotypes hold 7.6% of the sample.

Here is what the overall study found, with its caveats: The amount of clinical and demographic metadata varied by source and participant and was provided uncurated.

For CDR1 and CDR2, the germline V gene (reference sequence) lists GTSNPN and SVGIG. The CDR3 numbers 12 residues from cysteine through phenylalanine. The kept DNA is CDR3 alone, 36 bases in frame from the first base. V trim: 0 bases; J trim: 7 bases; unmatched bases: 1. The collaborating institutions used their own protocols to collect whole blood in K2EDTA tubes. For TCRbeta analysis, collaborators shipped samples in one of three forms: frozen whole blood, isolated PBMCs, or DNA extracted from either of those sample types. Regarding this clone: It lacks a known antigen. Per-base qualities were not stored, and no clone one base away is much larger.

The chain employs TRBV30 and TRBJ1-2, and 8 bases in between align with TRBD1. The TCR comes from a man aged 50 to 59 with acute or convalescent COVID-19. The sample taken for sequencing was peripheral blood. The sequenced DNA is TGTGCCTGGAGTGTAGACAGGGGTGGCTACACCTTC. This translates into CAWSVDRGGYTF.